This T cell receptor beta chain was obtained from a study of T-cell memory formation after mild COVID-19. Study-level background: Largely, the TCR clusters proved donor specific.

Constant-segment-primed 5'RACE gave TCR alpha and TCR beta cDNA libraries with sample barcodes and UMIs. TCRdb reprocessed the 5' RACE reads with MiXCR, giving one entry per CDR3 protein. This sample yields some 110,000 distinct CDR3 sequences, of which over 10% are seen a single time; 27% belongs to the top ten. The sample holds a few counts of this clonotype. Its target is unknown. Study outcomes and limitations: Unconfirmed was the SARS-CoV-2 specificity of second-wave clones that peaked on day 37. Those CD4+ clones that contracted were mainly in CM and EM (CD8+ ones in EMRA).

J lost 9 bases, V lost 6 bases, and 16 bases had no gene match. Germline V gene data show CDR1 as MNHEY and CDR2 as SVGEGT. The CDR3 totals 15 residues. The rearrangement uses TRBV6-2 or TRBV6-3 and TRBJ2-5; 7 nucleotides align to TRBD1. The TCR was taken from an adult woman who had mild COVID-19 (a few samples of this study predate the infection). Cell type and time point are not known. The specimen was PBMCs or a T cell subset sorted from them (not recorded which). As DNA, the CDR3 is TGTGCCAGCAGCTCCATCCGACAGGGCTCCAGAGCCCAGTACTTC. This translates into CASSSIRQGSRAQYF.